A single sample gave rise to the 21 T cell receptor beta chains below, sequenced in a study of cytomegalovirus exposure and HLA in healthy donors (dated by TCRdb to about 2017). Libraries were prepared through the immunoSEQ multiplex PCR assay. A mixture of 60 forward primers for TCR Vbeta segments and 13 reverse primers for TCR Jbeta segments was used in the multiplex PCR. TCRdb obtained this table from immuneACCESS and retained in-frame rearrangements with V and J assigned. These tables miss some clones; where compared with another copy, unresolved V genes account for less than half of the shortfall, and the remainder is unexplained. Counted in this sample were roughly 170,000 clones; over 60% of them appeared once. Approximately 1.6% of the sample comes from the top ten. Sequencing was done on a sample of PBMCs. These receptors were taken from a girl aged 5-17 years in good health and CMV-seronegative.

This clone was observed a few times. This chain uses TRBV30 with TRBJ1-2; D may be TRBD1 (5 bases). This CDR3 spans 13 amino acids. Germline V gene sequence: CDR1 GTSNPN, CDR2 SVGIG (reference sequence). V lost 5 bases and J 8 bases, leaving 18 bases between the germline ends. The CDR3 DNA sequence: TGTGCCTGGGGGGGGACTTCCATCAGAGGCTACACCTTC. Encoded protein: CAWGGTSIRGYTF.

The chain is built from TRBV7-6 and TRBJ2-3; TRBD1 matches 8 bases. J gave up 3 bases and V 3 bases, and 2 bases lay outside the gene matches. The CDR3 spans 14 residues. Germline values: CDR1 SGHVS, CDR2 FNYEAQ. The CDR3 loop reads CASSFTGGTDTQYF. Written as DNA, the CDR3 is TGTGCCAGCAGCTTTACAGGGGGAACAGATACGCAGTATTTT.

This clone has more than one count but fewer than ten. This chain's CDR3 is CASSLTGTNFEAFF. The CDR3 DNA reads TGTGCCAGCAGCTTAACCGGGACAAACTTTGAAGCTTTCTTT. The rearrangement uses TRBV5-4 and TRBJ1-1; possibly TRBD1 for D (6 bases). Germline V CDR1 and CDR2: SGHNT, YYREEE (reference sequence). V shed 2 bases and J shed 7 bases, with 15 bases lying between them. The CDR3 runs to 14 residues.

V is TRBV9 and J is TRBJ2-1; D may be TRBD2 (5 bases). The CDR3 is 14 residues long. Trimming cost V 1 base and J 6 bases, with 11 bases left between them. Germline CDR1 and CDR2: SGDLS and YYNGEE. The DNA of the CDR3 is TGTGCCAGCAGCGTAAGCGGTATCCTCAATGAGCAGTTCTTC. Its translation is CASSVSGILNEQFF.

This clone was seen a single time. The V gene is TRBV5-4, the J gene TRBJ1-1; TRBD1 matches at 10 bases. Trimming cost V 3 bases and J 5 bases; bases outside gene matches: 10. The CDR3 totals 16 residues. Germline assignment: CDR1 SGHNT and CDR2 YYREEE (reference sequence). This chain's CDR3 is CASSSNIGQGGTEAFF. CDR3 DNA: TGTGCCAGCAGCTCGAATATCGGACAGGGGGGAACTGAAGCTTTCTTT.

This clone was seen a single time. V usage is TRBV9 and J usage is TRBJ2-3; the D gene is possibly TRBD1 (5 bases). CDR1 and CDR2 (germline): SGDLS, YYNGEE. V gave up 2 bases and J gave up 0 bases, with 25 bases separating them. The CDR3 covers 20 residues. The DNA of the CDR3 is TGTGCCAGCAGCGTTACCGGGCAGGGAATCCCCCTCTCTAGCACAGATACGCAGTATTTT. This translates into CASSVTGQGIPLSSTDTQYF. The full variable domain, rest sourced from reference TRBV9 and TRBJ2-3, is DSGVTQTPKHLITATGQRVTLRCSPRSGDLSVYWYQQSLDQGLQFLIQYYNGEERAKGNILERFSAQQFPDLHSELNLSSLELGDSALYFCASSVTGQGIPLSSTDTQYFGPGTRLTVL.

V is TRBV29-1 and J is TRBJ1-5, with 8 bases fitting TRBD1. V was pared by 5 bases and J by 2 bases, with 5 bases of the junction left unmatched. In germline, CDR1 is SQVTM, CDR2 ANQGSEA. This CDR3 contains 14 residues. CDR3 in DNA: TGCAGCGTTACGACAGGGGCGGGCAATCAGCCCCAGCATTTT. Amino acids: CSVTTGAGNQPQHF.

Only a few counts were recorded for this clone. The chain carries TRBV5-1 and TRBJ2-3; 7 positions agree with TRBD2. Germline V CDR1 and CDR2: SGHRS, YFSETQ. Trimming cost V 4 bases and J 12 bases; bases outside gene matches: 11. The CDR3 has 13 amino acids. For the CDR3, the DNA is TGCGCCAGCAGCCCCGGAGGTCTAGCGGAACAGTATTTT. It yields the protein CASSPGGLAEQYF.

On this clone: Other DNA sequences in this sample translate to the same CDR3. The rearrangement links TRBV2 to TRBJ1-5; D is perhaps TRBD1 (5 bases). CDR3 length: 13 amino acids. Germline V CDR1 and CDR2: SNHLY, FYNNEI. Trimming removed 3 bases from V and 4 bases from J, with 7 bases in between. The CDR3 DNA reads TGTGCCAGCAGTGATAGGGGAAATCAGCCCCAGCATTTT. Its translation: CASSDRGNQPQHF.

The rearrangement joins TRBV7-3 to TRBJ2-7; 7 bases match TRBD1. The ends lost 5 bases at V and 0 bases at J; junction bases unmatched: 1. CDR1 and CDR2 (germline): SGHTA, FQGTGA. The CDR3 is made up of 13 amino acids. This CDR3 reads CASSRDSSYEQYF. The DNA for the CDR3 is TGTGCCAGCAGCCGGGACAGCTCCTACGAGCAGTACTTC.

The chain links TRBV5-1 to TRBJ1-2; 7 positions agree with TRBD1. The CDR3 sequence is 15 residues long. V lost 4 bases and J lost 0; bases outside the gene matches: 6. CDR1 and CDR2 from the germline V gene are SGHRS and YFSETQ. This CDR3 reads CASSPWDSPNYGYTF. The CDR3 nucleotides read TGCGCCAGCAGCCCATGGGACAGCCCTAACTATGGCTACACCTTC. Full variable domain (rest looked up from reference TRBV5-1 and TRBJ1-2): KAGVTQTPRYLIKTRGQQVTLSCSPISGHRSVSWYQQTPGQGLQFLFEYFSETQRNKGNFPGRFSGRQFSNSRSEMNVSTLELGDSALYLCASSPWDSPNYGYTFGSGTRLTVV.

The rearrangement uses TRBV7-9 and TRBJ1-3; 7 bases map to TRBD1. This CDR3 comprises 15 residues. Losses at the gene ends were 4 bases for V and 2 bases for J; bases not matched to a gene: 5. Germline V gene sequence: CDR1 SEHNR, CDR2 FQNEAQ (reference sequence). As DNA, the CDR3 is TGTGCCAGCAGCTGGGAAGGGGGCACTGGAAACACCATATATTTT. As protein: CASSWEGGTGNTIYF.

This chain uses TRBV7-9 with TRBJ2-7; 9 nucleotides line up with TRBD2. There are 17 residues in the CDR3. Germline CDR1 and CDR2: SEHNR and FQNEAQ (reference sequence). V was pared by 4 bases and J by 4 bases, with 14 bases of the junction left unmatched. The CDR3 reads CASSSHLGLAGKYEQYF. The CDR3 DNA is TGTGCCAGCAGCTCCCACCTAGGGCTAGCGGGGAAGTACGAGCAGTACTTC.

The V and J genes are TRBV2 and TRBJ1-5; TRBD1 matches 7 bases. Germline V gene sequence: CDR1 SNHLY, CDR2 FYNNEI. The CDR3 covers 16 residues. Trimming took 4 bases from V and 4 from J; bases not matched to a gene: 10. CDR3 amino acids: CASSVDRVWGNQPQHF. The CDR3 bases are TGTGCCAGCAGTGTTGACAGGGTTTGGGGGAATCAGCCCCAGCATTTT.

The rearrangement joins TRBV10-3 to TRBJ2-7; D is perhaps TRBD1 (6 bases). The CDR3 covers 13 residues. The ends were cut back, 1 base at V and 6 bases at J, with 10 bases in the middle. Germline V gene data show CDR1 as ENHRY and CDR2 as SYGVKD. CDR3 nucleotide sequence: TGTGCCATCAGTGAGTTAACAGGGAGCGAGCAGTACTTC. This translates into CAISELTGSEQYF.

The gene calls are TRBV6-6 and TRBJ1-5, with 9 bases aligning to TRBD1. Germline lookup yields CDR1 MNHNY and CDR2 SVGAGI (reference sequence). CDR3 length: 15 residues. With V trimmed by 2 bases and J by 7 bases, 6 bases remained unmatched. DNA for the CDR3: TGTGCCAGCAGTTACACCACAGGGGGCGCGCAGCCCCAGCATTTT. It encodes CASSYTTGGAQPQHF.

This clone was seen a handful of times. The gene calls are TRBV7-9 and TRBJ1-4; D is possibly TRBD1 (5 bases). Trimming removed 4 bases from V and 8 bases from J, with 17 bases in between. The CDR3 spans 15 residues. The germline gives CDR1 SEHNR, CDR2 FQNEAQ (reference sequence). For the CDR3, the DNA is TGTGCCAGCAGCTCCCTACTGACAGAGAACGAAAAACTGTTTTTT. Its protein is CASSSLLTENEKLFF.

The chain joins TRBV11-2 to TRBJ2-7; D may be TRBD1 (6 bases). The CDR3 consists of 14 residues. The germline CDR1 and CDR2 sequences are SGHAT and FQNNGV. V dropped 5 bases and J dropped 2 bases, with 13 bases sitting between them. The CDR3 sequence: CASSLWGQTYEQYF. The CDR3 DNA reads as TGTGCCAGCAGCCTCTGGGGACAAACCTACGAGCAGTACTTC.

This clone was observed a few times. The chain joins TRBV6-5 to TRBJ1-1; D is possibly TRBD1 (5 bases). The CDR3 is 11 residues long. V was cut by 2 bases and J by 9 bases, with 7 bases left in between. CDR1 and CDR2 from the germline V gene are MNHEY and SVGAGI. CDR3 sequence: CASSYQGKAFF. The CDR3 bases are TGTGCCAGCAGTTACCAGGGTAAAGCTTTCTTT.

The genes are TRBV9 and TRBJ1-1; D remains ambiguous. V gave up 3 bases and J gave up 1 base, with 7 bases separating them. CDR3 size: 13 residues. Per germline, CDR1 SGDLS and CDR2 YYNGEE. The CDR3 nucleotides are TGTGCCAGCAGCGCACAAGAGAACACTGAAGCTTTCTTT. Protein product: CASSAQENTEAFF.

DNA for the CDR3: TGTGCCAGCAGCGTAAAACAGGTGACTGGAAACACCATATATTTT. It is translated as CASSVKQVTGNTIYF. The rearrangement joins TRBV7-3 to TRBJ1-3, with D perhaps TRBD1 (5 bases). CDR3 size: 15 residues. Trimming pared 5 bases from V and 2 bases from J, leaving 13 bases between. Germline loops: CDR1 SGHTA, CDR2 FQGTGA.